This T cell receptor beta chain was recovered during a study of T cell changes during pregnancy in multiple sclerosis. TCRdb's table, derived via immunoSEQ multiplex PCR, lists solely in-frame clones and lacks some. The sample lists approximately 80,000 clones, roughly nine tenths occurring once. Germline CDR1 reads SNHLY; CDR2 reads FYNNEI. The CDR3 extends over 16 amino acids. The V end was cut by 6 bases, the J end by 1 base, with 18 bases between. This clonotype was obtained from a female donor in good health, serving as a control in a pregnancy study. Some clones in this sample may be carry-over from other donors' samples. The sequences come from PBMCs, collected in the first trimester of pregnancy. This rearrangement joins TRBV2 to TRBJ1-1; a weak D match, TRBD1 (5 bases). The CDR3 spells CASRIPRDLPNTEAFF. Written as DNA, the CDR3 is TGTGCCAGCAGGATCCCCCGGGACTTACCGAACACTGAAGCTTTCTTT.